These 14 T cell receptor beta chains share one sample of origin, sequenced in a study of shared clonotypes between healthy human individuals. The method was immunoSEQ multiplex PCR; TCRdb's version includes in-frame clones alone and lacks a portion of them. The sample records roughly 760,000 clones, over 65% being singletons. Sequencing input: memory CD4+ T cells sorted from blood. Subset here: CD45RA-negative fraction. These receptors were taken from a woman in her thirties in good health.

The chain employs TRBV10-2 and TRBJ2-1; D is possibly TRBD2 (5 bases). The CDR3 runs to 14 residues. Trimming took 7 bases from V and 6 from J, leaving 16 bases between them. Germline assignment: CDR1 WSHSY and CDR2 SAAADI. CDR3 sequence (DNA): TGCGCCAGCAACGCTGTTGCGGGTTTCAATGAGCAGTTCTTC. Amino acid sequence: CASNAVAGFNEQFF.

This clone was detected only a few times. In the same sample, other DNA sequences code for this CDR3. The chain links TRBV6-5 to TRBJ2-5; unclear D gene. Trimming pared 5 bases from V and 2 bases from J, leaving 3 bases between. CDR3 length: 11 residues. CDR1 and CDR2 from the germline V gene are MNHEY and SVGAGI. CDR3 in amino acids: CASSRQETQYF. In DNA form, the CDR3 reads TGTGCCAGCAGTAGACAAGAGACCCAGTACTTC.

This clone was seen repeatedly, ten times or more. The sample contains more than one DNA sequence encoding this CDR3. The rearrangement links TRBV5-1 to TRBJ2-1; 7 bases map to TRBD1. Germline V gene sequence: CDR1 SGHRS, CDR2 YFSETQ. The CDR3 runs 15 residues. J gave up 2 bases and V 4 bases, and 6 bases lay outside the gene matches. DNA of the CDR3: TGCGCCAGCAGCCGAGACAGGGTGGCCTACAATGAGCAGTTCTTC. Translation gives CASSRDRVAYNEQFF. Supplemented by reference TRBV5-1 and TRBJ2-1, the full variable domain reads KAGVTQTPRYLIKTRGQQVTLSCSPISGHRSVSWYQQTPGQGLQFLFEYFSETQRNKGNFPGRFSGRQFSNSRSEMNVSTLELGDSALYLCASSRDRVAYNEQFFGPGTRLTVL.

The chain carries TRBV5-8 and TRBJ2-5; D uncertain. Trimming stripped 5 bases from V and 0 bases from J, with 8 bases between. Germline V CDR1 and CDR2: SGHTS, YDEGEE. The CDR3 loop spans 13 amino acids. In DNA, the CDR3 is TGTGCCAGCAGTCCGTGGAACCAAGAGACCCAGTACTTC. It is translated as CASSPWNQETQYF.

The rearrangement joins TRBV5-6 to TRBJ1-2; maybe TRBD1 (6 bases). The CDR3 covers 17 residues. The germline gives CDR1 SGHDT, CDR2 YYEEEE. Trimming removed 0 bases at V and 4 bases at J, with 19 bases between. CDR3 protein: CASSLEQGRPLGYGYTF. CDR3 nucleotides: TGTGCCAGCAGCTTGGAGCAGGGGAGGCCCCTGGGCTATGGCTACACCTTC.

This clone was detected only once. The chain employs TRBV11-2 and TRBJ2-5, with TRBD2 identical over 10 bases. Unmatched junction bases numbered 3, after V lost 0 bases and J lost 5 bases. The CDR3 spans 15 residues. In germline, CDR1 is SGHAT, CDR2 FQNNGV. The CDR3 region is CASSLDLAGVETQYF. CDR3 coding DNA: TGTGCCAGCAGCTTAGATCTAGCGGGAGTGGAGACCCAGTACTTC.

The chain combines TRBV7-9 with TRBJ1-2; D is unresolved. V lost 7 bases and J lost 6, with 21 bases in between. Germline V lookup: CDR1 SEHNR, CDR2 FQNEAQ (reference sequence). This CDR3 is built from 15 residues. This CDR3 reads CASTPTGYSGNGYTF. For the CDR3, the DNA is TGTGCCAGCACCCCCACGGGATATTCGGGAAATGGCTACACCTTC.

The CDR3 spells CASSQDWDRISTDTQYF. CDR3 sequence (DNA): TGCGCCAGCAGCCAAGACTGGGACAGGATTAGCACAGATACGCAGTATTTT. The chain carries TRBV4-1 and TRBJ2-3; 8 positions match TRBD1. This CDR3 is built from 17 residues. In germline, CDR1 is MGHRA, CDR2 YSYEKL. The V and J ends lost 0 bases and 0 bases, in that order; junction bases with no gene match: 5.

This clone was counted a single time. V usage is TRBV2 and J usage is TRBJ1-1; D is unclear. The CDR3 runs 12 residues. The V and J ends lost 7 bases and 1 base respectively, with 7 bases between them. Germline V gene lookup returns CDR1 SNHLY and CDR2 FYNNEI. The CDR3 is CASNPKNTEAFF. CDR3 DNA sequence: TGTGCCAGCAATCCGAAGAACACTGAAGCTTTCTTT.

This clone has more than one count but fewer than ten. The rearrangement uses TRBV5-1 and TRBJ2-5; no clear D gene. From germline, CDR1 is SGHRS and CDR2 YFSETQ. The ends were cut back, 5 bases at V and 5 bases at J, with 7 bases in the middle. This CDR3 contains 11 residues. CDR3 amino acids: CASRETETQYF. CDR3 in DNA: TGCGCCAGCAGGGAGACGGAGACCCAGTACTTC.

The J gene is TRBJ2-5, the V gene TRBV5-6, with 7 bases matching TRBD1. The germline CDR1 and CDR2 sequences are SGHDT and YYEEEE. The CDR3 covers 17 residues. The trim removed 4 bases at V and 5 bases at J, leaving 17 bases unmatched. In nucleotides, the CDR3 is TGTGCCAGCAGCCTCTACCGGAAGGGGGCTTCGGGTGAGACCCAGTACTTC. Translation: CASSLYRKGASGETQYF.

The chain recombines TRBV28 with TRBJ2-7, with 8 bases lining up with TRBD1. This CDR3 is 15 amino acids long. Germline CDR1 and CDR2: MDHEN and SYDVKM. After removal of 10 bases from V and 7 bases from J, the junction contained 18 bases not matched to a gene. The CDR3 reads CAISNTGGLSREQYF. The CDR3 DNA sequence: TGTGCCATCTCAAATACAGGGGGGCTCTCTCGGGAGCAGTACTTC.

As DNA, the CDR3 is TGTGCCAGTAGTATTCTTCTCGGGACAGGGAACACTGAAGCTTTCTTT. It translates to CASSILLGTGNTEAFF. The chain has TRBV19 and TRBJ1-1, with 8 bases matching TRBD1. Germline V gene data show CDR1 as LNHDA and CDR2 as SQIVND (reference sequence). This CDR3 is built from 16 residues. J gave up 1 base and V 3 bases, and 7 bases lay outside the gene matches.

This clone was counted only a few times. V gene TRBV7-6 combines with J gene TRBJ2-2, with 8 bases lining up with TRBD2. Trimming at V came to 6 bases and at J to 3 bases, leaving 9 bases not matched to a gene. Germline V lookup: CDR1 SGHVS, CDR2 FNYEAQ. This CDR3 spans 16 amino acids. The CDR3 DNA reads as TGTGCCAGCAGTTACCTAGCGGGTACGGACACCGGGGAGCTGTTTTTT. Translation: CASSYLAGTDTGELFF.